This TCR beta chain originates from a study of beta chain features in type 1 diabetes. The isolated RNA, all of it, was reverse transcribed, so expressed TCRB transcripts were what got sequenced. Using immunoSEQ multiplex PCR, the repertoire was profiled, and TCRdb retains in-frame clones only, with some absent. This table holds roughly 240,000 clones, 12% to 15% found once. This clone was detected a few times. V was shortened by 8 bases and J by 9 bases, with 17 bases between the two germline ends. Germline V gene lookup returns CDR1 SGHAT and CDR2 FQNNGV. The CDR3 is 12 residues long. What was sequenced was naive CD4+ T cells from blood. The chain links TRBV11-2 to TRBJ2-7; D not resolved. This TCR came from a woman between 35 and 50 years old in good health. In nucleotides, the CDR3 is TGTGCCAGCCGCGGCGATTTCATGGGGCAGTACTTC. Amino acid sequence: CASRGDFMGQYF. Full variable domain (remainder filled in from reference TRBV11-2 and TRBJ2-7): EAGVAQSPRYKIIEKRQSVAFWCNPISGHATLYWYQQILGQGPKLLIQFQNNGVVDDSQLPKDRFSAERLKGVDSTLKIQPAKLEDSAVYLCASRGDFMGQYFGPGTRLTVT.